This passage covers 11 T cell receptor beta chains from one sample sequenced in a study of shared clonotypes between healthy human individuals. Assay used: immunoSEQ multiplex PCR; TCRdb lists only in-frame clones, some missing. The sample carries about a million clones, roughly 77% recorded once. The sequencing sample was made of memory CD4+ T cells from PBMCs. The subset was: CD45RA-negative fraction. These receptor sequences come from a man aged 18 to 35 in good health. Some clones in this sample may be carry-over from other donors' samples.

The rearrangement joins TRBV5-1 to TRBJ1-5; D perhaps matches TRBD1 (6 bases). Trimming left V 1 base short and J 7 bases short, with 15 bases between. The length of the CDR3 is 15 residues. Germline V gene sequence: CDR1 SGHRS, CDR2 YFSETQ. Here the CDR3 reads CASSLNGQSEQPQHF. For the CDR3, the DNA is TGCGCCAGCAGCTTGAACGGACAGTCAGAACAGCCCCAGCATTTT.

This chain connects TRBV27 to TRBJ1-2, with 7 nucleotides matching TRBD1. The CDR3 loop spans 14 amino acids. The V and J ends lost 4 bases and 8 bases, in that order; junction bases with no gene match: 10. Germline CDR1 and CDR2: MNHEY and SMNVEV (reference sequence). The CDR3 DNA is TGTGCCAGCAGTTCCCGCGACAGGGCGGGAGGCTACACCTTC. Residues: CASSSRDRAGGYTF.

As concerns this clone: Other DNA sequences within the sample encode an identical CDR3. The DNA for the CDR3 is TGCGCCAGCAGCAACACAGGGGTAAACGAGCAGTACTTC. This translates into CASSNTGVNEQYF. The gene calls are TRBV5-1 and TRBJ2-7, with 7 bases identical to TRBD1. There are 13 residues in the CDR3. Germline-derived CDR1 and CDR2 are SGHRS and YFSETQ. V was clipped by 4 bases and J by 5 bases; unmatched bases: 6.

The J gene is TRBJ2-1, the V gene TRBV5-4, with 12 bases fitting TRBD2. The germline V gene has CDR1 SGHNT and CDR2 YYREEE (reference sequence). The CDR3 runs to 14 residues. V lost 5 bases, J lost 7 bases, and 4 bases stayed unmatched. The CDR3 DNA reads TGTGCCAGCAGTCGGACTAGCGGGACGAATGAGCAGTTCTTC. Encoded protein: CASSRTSGTNEQFF.

To note about this clone: A much larger clone differs by one base, so this may be a read error. The rearrangement uses TRBV6-1 and TRBJ1-3; D is unclear. Germline V gene lookup returns CDR1 MNHNS and CDR2 SASEGT. V lost 1 base and J 4 bases, leaving 2 bases between the germline ends. CDR3 length equals 12 residues. The CDR3 nucleotides read TGTGCCAGCAGTGAAGGAGGAAACACCATATATTTT. Encoded protein: CASSEGGNTIYF.

This clone was seen once. V is TRBV7-8 and J is TRBJ2-1; 12 bases line up with TRBD1. The CDR3 runs to 19 residues. CDR1 and CDR2 (germline): SGHVS, FQNEAQ. The trim removed 1 base at V and 4 bases at J, leaving 11 bases unmatched. The CDR3 spells CASSLGGQGAAGGYNEQFF. The CDR3 DNA reads TGTGCCAGCAGCTTAGGGGGACAGGGGGCAGCGGGAGGGTACAATGAGCAGTTCTTC.

This chain connects TRBV19 to TRBJ1-5; D is ambiguous. Germline loops: CDR1 LNHDA, CDR2 SQIVND (reference sequence). CDR3 size: 13 residues. Deletions cut 8 bases from V and 6 bases from J, with 14 bases between. The CDR3 nucleotides read TGTGCCAGTTCTAACCCCTCGAGTCAGCCCCAGCATTTT. The encoded protein is CASSNPSSQPQHF.

The V gene is TRBV30, the J gene TRBJ1-2; D uncertain. Trimming took 1 base from V and 7 from J, leaving 13 bases between them. The germline V gene encodes CDR1 GTSNPN and CDR2 SVGIG (reference sequence). The CDR3 is 13 amino acids. The CDR3 region has the DNA TGTGCCTGGAGTGCGACTGGTTTGCGTGGCTACACCTTC. Translation gives CAWSATGLRGYTF.

The gene calls are TRBV5-8 and TRBJ2-5; D not certain. Deletions cut 0 bases from V and 1 base from J, with 7 bases between. CDR1 and CDR2 (germline): SGHTS, YDEGEE. The CDR3 has 14 amino acids. The CDR3 loop reads CASSLGLFQETQYF. The CDR3 DNA follows: TGTGCCAGCAGCTTGGGACTTTTCCAAGAGACCCAGTACTTC.

The chain employs TRBV7-9 and TRBJ2-3; either TRBD1 or TRBD2 may fit D (5 bases each). The V gene lost 0 bases and the J gene lost 2 bases, with 9 bases spanning the gap. The CDR3 runs 15 residues. Per the germline V gene, CDR1 is SEHNR and CDR2 is FQNEAQ (reference sequence). The DNA for the CDR3 is TGTGCCAGCAGCTTAGCTTTGGGGGTCACAGATACGCAGTATTTT. This sequence encodes CASSLALGVTDTQYF.

To note about this clone: This same CDR3 is encoded by further DNA sequences in the sample. The rearrangement joins TRBV29-1 to TRBJ2-5; 12 bases align to TRBD2. The CDR3 covers 14 residues. V shed 6 bases and J 5 bases; nucleotides not matched to a gene: 7. Germline values: CDR1 SQVTM, CDR2 ANQGSEA. CDR3 DNA sequence: TGCAGCGTAGGGACTAGCGGGCGTTGGGAGACCCAGTACTTC. It codes for CSVGTSGRWETQYF.